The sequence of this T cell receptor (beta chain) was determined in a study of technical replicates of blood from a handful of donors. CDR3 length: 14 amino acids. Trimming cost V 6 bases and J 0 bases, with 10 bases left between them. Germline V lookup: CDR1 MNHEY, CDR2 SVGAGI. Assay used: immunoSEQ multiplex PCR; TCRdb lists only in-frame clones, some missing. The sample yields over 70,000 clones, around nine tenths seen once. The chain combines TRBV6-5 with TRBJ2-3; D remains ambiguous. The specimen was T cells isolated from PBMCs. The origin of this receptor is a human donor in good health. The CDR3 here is CASRSTFSTDTQYF. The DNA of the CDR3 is TGTGCCAGCAGATCCACTTTTAGCACAGATACGCAGTATTTT.